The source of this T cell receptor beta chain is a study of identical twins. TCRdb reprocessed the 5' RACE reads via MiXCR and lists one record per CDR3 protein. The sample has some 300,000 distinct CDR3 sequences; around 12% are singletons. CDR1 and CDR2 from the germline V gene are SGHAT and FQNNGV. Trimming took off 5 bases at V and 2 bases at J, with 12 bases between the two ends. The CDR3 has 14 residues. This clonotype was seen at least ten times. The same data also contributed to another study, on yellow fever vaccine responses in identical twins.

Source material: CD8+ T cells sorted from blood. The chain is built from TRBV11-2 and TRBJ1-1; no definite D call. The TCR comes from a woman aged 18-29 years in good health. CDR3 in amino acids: CASSQSSSNTEAFF. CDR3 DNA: TGTGCCAGCAGCCAGAGTTCAAGTAACACTGAAGCTTTCTTT.